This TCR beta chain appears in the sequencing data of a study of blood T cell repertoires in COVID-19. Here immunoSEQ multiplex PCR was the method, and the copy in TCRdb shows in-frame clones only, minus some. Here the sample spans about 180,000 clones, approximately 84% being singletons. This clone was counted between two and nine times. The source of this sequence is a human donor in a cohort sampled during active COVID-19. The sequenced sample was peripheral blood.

CDR3 protein: CAHGNGPLIFHVLYEQYF. The CDR3 coding sequence is TGCGCCCACGGTAACGGTCCGCTTATATTCCACGTCCTCTACGAGCAGTACTTC. The chain employs TRBV10-1 and TRBJ2-7; no definite D call. Trimming cost V 11 bases and J 3 bases, with 32 bases left between them. The length of the CDR3 is 18 residues. The germline V gene encodes CDR1 WNHNN and CDR2 SYGVQD (reference sequence).